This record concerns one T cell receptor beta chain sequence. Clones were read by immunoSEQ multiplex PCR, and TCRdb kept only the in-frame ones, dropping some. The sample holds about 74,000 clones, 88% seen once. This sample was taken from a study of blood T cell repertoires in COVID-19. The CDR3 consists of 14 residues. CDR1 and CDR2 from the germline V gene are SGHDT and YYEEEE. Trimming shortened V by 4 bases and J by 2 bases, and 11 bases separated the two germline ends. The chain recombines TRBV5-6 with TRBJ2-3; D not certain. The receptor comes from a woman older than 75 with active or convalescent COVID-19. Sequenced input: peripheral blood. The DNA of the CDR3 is TGTGCCAGCAGCCTCGTGGAGTTCACAGATACGCAGTATTTT. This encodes CASSLVEFTDTQYF. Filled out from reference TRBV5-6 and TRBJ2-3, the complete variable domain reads DAGVTQSPTHLIKTRGQQVTLRCSPKSGHDTVSWYQQALGQGPQFIFQYYEEEERQRGNFPDRFSGHQFPNYSSELNVNALLLGDSALYLCASSLVEFTDTQYFGPGTRLTVL.